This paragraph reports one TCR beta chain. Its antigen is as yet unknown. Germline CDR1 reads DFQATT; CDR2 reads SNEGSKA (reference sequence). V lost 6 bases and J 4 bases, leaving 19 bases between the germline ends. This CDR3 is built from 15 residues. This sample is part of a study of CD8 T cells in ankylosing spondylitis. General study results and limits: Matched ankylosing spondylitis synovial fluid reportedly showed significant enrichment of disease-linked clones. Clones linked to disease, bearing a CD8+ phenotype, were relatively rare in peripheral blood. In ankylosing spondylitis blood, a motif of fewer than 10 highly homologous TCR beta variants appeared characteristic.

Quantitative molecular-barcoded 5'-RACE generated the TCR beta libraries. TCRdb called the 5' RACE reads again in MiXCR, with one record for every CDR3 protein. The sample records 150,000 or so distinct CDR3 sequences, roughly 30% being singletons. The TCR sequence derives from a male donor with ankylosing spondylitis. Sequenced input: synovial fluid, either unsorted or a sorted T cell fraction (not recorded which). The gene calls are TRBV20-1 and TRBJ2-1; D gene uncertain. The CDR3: CSATDTATGYNEQFF. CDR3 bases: TGCAGTGCGACCGATACAGCGACCGGTTACAATGAGCAGTTCTTC.